This T cell receptor (beta chain) was recorded in a study of blood T cells in healthy people across ages. General study results and limits: Estimated diversity, derived from one million T cells, was regarded as an underestimate. More naive CD4+ cells and higher diversity marked long-lived donors relative to aged donors. The fall in TCR beta diversity per million T cells was roughly linear with age.

Germline assignment: CDR1 ENHRY and CDR2 SYGVKD. This CDR3 has 15 amino acids. Comment on this clonotype: As yet, its antigen is unknown. An end of the junction differs from the germline gene, which may be a read error.

Using a J-beta primer mix together with a sample-barcoded 5' primer, a second PCR was run for about 7 to 12 cycles. Each cDNA molecule, via a template-switch adaptor with 12 random nucleotides, was tagged. TCRdb fed the 5' RACE reads into MiXCR, producing one record per CDR3 protein. The table records approximately 1,100,000 distinct CDR3 sequences, roughly 45% of them present only once. This chain links TRBV10-3 with TRBJ2-5; D might be TRBD1 (5 bases). The TCR originated in a woman aged 55-70 years in good health. The specimen sequenced was blood. CDR3 bases: TGTACCATCAGAGATGTCGGTGGGGCCCAAGAGACCCAGTACTTC. This encodes CTIRDVGGAQETQYF.